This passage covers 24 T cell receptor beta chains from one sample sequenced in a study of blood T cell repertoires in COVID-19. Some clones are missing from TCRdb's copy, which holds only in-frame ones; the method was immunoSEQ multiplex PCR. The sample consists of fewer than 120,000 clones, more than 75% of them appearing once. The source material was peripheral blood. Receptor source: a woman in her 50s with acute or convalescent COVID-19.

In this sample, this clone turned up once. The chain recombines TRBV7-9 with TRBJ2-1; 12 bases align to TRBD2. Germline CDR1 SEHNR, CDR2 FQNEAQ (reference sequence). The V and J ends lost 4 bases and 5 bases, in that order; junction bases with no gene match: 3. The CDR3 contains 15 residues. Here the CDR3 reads CASSSSGRAHNEQFF. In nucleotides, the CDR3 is TGTGCCAGCAGCTCTAGCGGGAGGGCTCACAATGAGCAGTTCTTC. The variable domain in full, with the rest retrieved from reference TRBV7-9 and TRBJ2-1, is DTGVSQNPRHKITKRGQNVTFRCDPISEHNRLYWYRQTLGQGPEFLTYFQNEAQLEKSRLLSDRFSAERPKGSFSTLEIQRTEQGDSAMYLCASSSSGRAHNEQFFGPGTRLTVL.

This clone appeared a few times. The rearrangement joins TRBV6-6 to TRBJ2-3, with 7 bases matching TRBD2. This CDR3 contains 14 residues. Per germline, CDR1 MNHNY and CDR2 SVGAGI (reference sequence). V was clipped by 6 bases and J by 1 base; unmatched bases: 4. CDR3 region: CASRAGAGTDTQYF. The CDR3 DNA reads TGTGCCAGCAGGGCGGGAGCGGGCACAGATACGCAGTATTTT.

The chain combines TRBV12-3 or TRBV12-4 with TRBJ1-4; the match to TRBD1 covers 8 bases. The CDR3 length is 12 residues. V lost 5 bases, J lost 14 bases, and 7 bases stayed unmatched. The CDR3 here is CASSTRQGRLFF. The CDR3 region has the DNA TGTGCCAGCAGTACGAGACAGGGGAGGCTGTTTTTT.

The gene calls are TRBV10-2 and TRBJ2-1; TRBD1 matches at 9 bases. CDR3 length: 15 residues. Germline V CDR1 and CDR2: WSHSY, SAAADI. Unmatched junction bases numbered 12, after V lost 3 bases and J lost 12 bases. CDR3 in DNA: TGCGCCAGCAGTGACCCCGGGACAGGGACGTACCGGCAGTTCTTC. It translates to CASSDPGTGTYRQFF.

The CDR3 coding sequence is TGTGCCAGCAGCCGGACTAGCGGGAGCGGTGCCACAGATACGCAGTATTTT. It translates to CASSRTSGSGATDTQYF. The V and J genes are TRBV7-8 and TRBJ2-3, with 13 positions matching TRBD2. The germline V gene encodes CDR1 SGHVS and CDR2 FQNEAQ. V lost 5 bases and J lost 2; bases outside the gene matches: 7. CDR3 length: 17 residues.

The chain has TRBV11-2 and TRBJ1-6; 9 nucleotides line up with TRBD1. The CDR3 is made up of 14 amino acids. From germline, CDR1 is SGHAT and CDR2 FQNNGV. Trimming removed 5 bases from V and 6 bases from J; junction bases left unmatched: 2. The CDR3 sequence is CASSQDRGNSPLHF. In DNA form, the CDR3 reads TGTGCCAGCAGCCAGGACAGGGGTAATTCACCCCTCCACTTT.

As DNA, the CDR3 is TGTGCCAGCAGCAGACTAGCGGGACTCCTCACAGATACGCAGTATTTT. Translated: CASSRLAGLLTDTQYF. J is TRBJ2-3 and V is TRBV2, with 11 bases lining up with TRBD2. This CDR3 has 16 residues. Trimming at V came to 6 bases and at J to 2 bases, leaving 7 bases not matched to a gene. CDR1 is SNHLY and CDR2 is FYNNEI in the germline V gene. The full variable domain, rest sourced from reference TRBV2 and TRBJ2-3, is EPEVTQTPSHQVTQMGQEVILRCVPISNHLYFYWYRQILGQKVEFLVSFYNNEISEKSEIFDDQFSVERPDGSNFTLKIRSTKLEDSAMYFCASSRLAGLLTDTQYFGPGTRLTVL.

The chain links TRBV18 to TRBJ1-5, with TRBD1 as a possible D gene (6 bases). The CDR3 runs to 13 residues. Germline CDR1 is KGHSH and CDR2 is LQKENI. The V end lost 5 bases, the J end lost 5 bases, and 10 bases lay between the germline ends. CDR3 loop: CASSKTGDQPQHF. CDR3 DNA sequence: TGTGCCAGCTCAAAGACAGGAGATCAGCCCCAGCATTTT.

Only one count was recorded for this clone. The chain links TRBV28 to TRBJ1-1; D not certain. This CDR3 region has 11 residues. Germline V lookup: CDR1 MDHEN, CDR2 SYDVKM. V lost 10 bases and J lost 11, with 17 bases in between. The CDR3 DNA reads TGTGCCACCCAACAAGGGAGAGGGGCTTTCTTT. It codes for CATQQGRGAFF.

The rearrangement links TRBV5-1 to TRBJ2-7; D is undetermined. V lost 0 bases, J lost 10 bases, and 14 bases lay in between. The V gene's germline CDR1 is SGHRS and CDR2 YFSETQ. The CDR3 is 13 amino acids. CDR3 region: CASSLELSSAQYF. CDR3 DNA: TGCGCCAGCAGCTTGGAACTATCCTCAGCACAGTACTTC.

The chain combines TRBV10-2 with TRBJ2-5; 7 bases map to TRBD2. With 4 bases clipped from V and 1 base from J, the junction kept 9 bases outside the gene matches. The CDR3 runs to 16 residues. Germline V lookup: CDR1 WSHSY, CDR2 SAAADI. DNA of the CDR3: TGCGCCAGCAGTGGGTTTACTAGCGACTCCCAAGAGACCCAGTACTTC. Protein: CASSGFTSDSQETQYF.

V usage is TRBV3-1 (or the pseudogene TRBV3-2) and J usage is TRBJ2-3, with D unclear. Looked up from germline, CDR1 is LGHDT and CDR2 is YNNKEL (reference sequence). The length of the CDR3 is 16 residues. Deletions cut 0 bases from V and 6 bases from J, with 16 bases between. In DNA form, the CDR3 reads TGTGCCAGCAGCCAAGAGTGGAGAAGGAACTCGGATACGCAGTATTTT. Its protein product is CASSQEWRRNSDTQYF.

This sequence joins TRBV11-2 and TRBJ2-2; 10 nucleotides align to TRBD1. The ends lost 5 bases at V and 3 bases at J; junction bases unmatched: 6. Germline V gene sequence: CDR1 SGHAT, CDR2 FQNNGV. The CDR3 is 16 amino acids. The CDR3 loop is CASSPSGTGDTGELFF. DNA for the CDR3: TGTGCCAGCAGCCCCTCCGGGACAGGGGACACCGGGGAGCTGTTTTTT.

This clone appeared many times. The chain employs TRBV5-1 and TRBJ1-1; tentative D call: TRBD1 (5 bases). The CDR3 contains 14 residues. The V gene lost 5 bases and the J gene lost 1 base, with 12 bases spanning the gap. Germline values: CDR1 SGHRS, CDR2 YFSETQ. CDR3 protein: CASRRGQGNTEAFF. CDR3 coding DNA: TGCGCCAGCAGGCGAGGTCAGGGGAACACTGAAGCTTTCTTT.

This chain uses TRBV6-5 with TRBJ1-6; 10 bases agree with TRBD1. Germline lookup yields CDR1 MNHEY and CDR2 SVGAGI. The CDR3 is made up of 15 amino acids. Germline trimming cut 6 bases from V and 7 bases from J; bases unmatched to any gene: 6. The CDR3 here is CASRSGQGGNSPLHF. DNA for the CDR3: TGTGCCAGCAGATCAGGACAGGGGGGGAATTCACCCCTCCACTTT.

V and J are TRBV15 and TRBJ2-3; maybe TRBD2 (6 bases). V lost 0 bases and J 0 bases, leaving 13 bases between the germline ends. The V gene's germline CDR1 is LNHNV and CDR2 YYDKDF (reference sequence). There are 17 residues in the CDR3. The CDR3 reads CATSRDGGSGSTDTQYF. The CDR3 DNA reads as TGTGCCACCAGCAGAGATGGGGGTAGCGGCAGCACAGATACGCAGTATTTT.

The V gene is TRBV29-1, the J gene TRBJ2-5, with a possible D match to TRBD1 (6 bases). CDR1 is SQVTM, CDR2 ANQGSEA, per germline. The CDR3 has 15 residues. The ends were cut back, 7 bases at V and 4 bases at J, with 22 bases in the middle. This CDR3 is CSALLGLQGVETQYF. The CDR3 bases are TGCAGCGCGTTGTTAGGATTACAGGGAGTAGAGACCCAGTACTTC.

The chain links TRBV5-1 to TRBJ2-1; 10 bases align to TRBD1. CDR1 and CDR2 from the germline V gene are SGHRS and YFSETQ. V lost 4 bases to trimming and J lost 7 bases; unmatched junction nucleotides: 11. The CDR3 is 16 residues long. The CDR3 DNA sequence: TGCGCCAGCAGCCCCCCCCTCGGGACAGGGGCGAATGAGCAGTTCTTC. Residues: CASSPPLGTGANEQFF. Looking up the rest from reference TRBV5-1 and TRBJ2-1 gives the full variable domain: KAGVTQTPRYLIKTRGQQVTLSCSPISGHRSVSWYQQTPGQGLQFLFEYFSETQRNKGNFPGRFSGRQFSNSRSEMNVSTLELGDSALYLCASSPPLGTGANEQFFGPGTRLTVL.

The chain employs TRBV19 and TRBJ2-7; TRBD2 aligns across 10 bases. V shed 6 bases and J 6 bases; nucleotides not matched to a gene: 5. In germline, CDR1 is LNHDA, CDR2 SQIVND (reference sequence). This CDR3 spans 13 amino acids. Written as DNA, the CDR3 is TGTGCCAGTAGCAACATAGCGGGAGGCGAGCAGTACTTC. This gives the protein CASSNIAGGEQYF.

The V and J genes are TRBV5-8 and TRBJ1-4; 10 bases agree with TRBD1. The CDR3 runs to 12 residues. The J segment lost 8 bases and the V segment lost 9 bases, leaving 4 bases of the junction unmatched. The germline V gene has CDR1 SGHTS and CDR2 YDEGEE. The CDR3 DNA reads TGTGCCACCGACAGGGGGCTCGAAAAACTGTTTTTT. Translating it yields CATDRGLEKLFF.

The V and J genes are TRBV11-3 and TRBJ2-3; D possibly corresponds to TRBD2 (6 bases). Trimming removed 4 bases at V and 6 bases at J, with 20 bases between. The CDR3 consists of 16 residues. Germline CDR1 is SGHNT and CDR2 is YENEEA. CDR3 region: CASSSSGGRGEDTQYF. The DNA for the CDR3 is TGTGCCAGCAGCTCGTCCGGGGGACGGGGTGAGGATACGCAGTATTTT.

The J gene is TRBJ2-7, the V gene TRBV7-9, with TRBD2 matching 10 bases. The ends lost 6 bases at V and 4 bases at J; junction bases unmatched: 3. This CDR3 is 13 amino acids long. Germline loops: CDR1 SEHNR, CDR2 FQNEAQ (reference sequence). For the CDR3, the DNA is TGTGCCAGCAGAGCTAGCGGGAGTTACGAGCAGTACTTC. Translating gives CASRASGSYEQYF.

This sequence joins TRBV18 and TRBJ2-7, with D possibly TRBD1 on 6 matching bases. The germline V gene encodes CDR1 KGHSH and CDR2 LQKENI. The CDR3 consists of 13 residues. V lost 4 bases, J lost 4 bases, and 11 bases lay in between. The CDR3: CASSRTQGYEQYF. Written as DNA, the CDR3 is TGTGCCAGCTCACGGACCCAGGGGTACGAGCAGTACTTC.

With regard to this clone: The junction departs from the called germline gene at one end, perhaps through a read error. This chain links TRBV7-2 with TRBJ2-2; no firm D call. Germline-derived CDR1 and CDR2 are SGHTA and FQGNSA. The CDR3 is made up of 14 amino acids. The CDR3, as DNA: TGTGCCAGCAGTTTAGACCATGGCTGGGGGGAGCTGTTTTTT. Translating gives CASSLDHGWGELFF.